A selection of T cell receptor beta chains follows, all from one sample in a study of long-term antiretroviral therapy in people with HIV. Generated by immunoSEQ multiplex PCR, the TCRdb table keeps only in-frame clones and is missing some. The table lists 20,000 to 25,000 clones, around 86% of them singletons. The sample was unsorted PBMCs, taken 0.2 years before starting antiretroviral therapy. These receptors were taken from a man aged 18 to 30 with HIV. The CDR3 runs from the conserved cysteine through the conserved F or W. D genes are given only for firm matches. Clone size, where shown, is once, few, many, or a class for clones that have expanded.

>TRBV4-3|-|-|TRBJ2-7
TGCGCCAGCAGCCCTTCCGTGAGGTCCTACGAGCAGTACTTC
CASSPSVRSYEQYF
>TRBV7-9|-|-|TRBJ2-7
TGTGCCAGCAGCACCGGACCGATCTACGAGCAGTACTTC
CASSTGPIYEQYF
>TRBV11-2|-|-|TRBJ2-2
TGTGCCAGCAGACCCCGGGACTTTTCCTCCACCGGGGAGCTGTTTTTT
CASRPRDFSSTGELFF
>TRBV5-5|-|-|TRBJ1-1
TGTGCCAGCAGCGTCGGAGGAGGCGACACTGAAGCTTTCTTT
CASSVGGGDTEAFF
>TRBV29-1|-|-|TRBJ2-7
TGCAGCGTGACCGCCAGCGCCTACGAGCAGTACTTC
CSVTASAYEQYF
>TRBV6-5|-|TRBD1|TRBJ2-7
TGTGCCAGCGACAGGGGCTACGAGCAGTACTTC
CASDRGYEQYF
>TRBV5-1|-|-|TRBJ2-7
TGCGCCAGCAGCTTTGGGGAAGGGCAAGGTTACGAGCAGTACTTC
CASSFGEGQGYEQYF
>TRBV30|-|TRBD2|TRBJ2-6
TGTGCCTGGAGTAGGCTAGCGGGTACCTCCTCTGGGGCCAACGTCCTGACTTTC
CAWSRLAGTSSGANVLTF
>TRBV4-3|-|-|TRBJ2-1
TGCGCCAGCAGCCTAACCGTATTCGCTGAGCAGTTCTTC
CASSLTVFAEQFF
>TRBV2|-|TRBD1|TRBJ1-4
TGTGCCAGCAGTGCAGACAGGGACGGTGAAAAACTGTTTTTT
CASSADRDGEKLFF
>TRBV28|-|-|TRBJ2-7
TGTGCCAGCAGTTTCCCAGGGTTCTACGAGCAGTACTTC
CASSFPGFYEQYF
>TRBV2|once|-|TRBJ1-5
TGTGCCAGCAGGGATCAGGGACGGCAGCCCCAGCATTTT
CASRDQGRQPQHF
>TRBV5-5|-|-|TRBJ1-6
TGTGCCAGCAGCTTAGGGGCAGAAGCACCCCTCCACTTT
CASSLGAEAPLHF
>TRBV11-1|-|TRBD2|TRBJ2-1
TGTGCCAGCAGCTTAGGCGGGGGACTAGGGTATAATGAGCAGTTCTTC
CASSLGGGLGYNEQFF
>TRBV10-3|-|-|TRBJ1-1
TGTGCCATCAGTGAGTCCAGTGTCGTGAACACTGAAGCTTTCTTT
CAISESSVVNTEAFF
>TRBV9|-|-|TRBJ2-1
TGTGCCAGCAGCGTAGCAGCCAACAATGAGCAGTTCTTC
CASSVAANNEQFF
>TRBV7-2|-|TRBD1|TRBJ2-7
TGTGCCAGCAGCTTCACAGGGGGCAGGTACGAGCAGTACTTC
CASSFTGGRYEQYF
>TRBV28|-|-|TRBJ1-1
TGTGCCAGCAGCTCGGGCTTCTTTAAGGGGAACACTGAAGCTTTCTTT
CASSSGFFKGNTEAFF
>TRBV15|few|-|TRBJ2-6
TGTGCCACCAGCAGCGGCGATTACTCTGGGGCCAACGTCCTGACTTTC
CATSSGDYSGANVLTF
>TRBV19|few|-|TRBJ1-5
TGTGCCAGTAGTATCTTACAGGTTAGCAATCAGCCCCAGCATTTT
CASSILQVSNQPQHF
>TRBV5-1|-|-|TRBJ2-3
TGCGCCAGCAGCCCAATATTCCGGGGTCGGGATACGCAGTATTTT
CASSPIFRGRDTQYF
>TRBV4-1|-|-|TRBJ2-5
TGCGCCAGCAGCCAAGATGGTCTTTTCGTAGAGACCCAGTACTTC
CASSQDGLFVETQYF
>TRBV19|-|-|TRBJ2-7
TGTGCCAGTAGTATAACGGGGGTGGCTACCTCCTACGAGCAGTACTTC
CASSITGVATSYEQYF
>TRBV7-8|-|-|TRBJ1-1
TGTGCCAGCAGCTTCACGGCGGAGGGGGGAACTGAAGCTTTCTTT
CASSFTAEGGTEAFF
>TRBV5-6|-|-|TRBJ1-6
TGTGCCAGCAGCTTATTCCAAGAAAATCATAATTCACCCCTCCACTTT
CASSLFQENHNSPLHF
>TRBV6-5|-|-|TRBJ2-1
TGTGCCAGCAGTTACTCGTTCCATGGTGAGCAGTTCTTC
CASSYSFHGEQFF
>TRBV19|-|-|TRBJ1-1
TGTGCCAGTAGTCAGGGGACTCACACTGAAGCTTTCTTT
CASSQGTHTEAFF
>TRBV2|-|TRBD2|TRBJ2-5
TGTGCCAGCAGGGAACTAGCGGAGACCCAGTACTTC
CASRELAETQYF
>TRBV30|-|TRBD1|TRBJ2-7
TGTGCCTGGACTGTGGACAGGGGCTTGGGCGAGCAGTACTTC
CAWTVDRGLGEQYF
>TRBV5-1|-|-|TRBJ1-1
TGCGCCAGCAGCCCGCCTGGGGGGCGAGTAACTGAAGCTTTCTTT
CASSPPGGRVTEAFF
>TRBV27|-|TRBD1|TRBJ1-4
TGTGCCAGCAGCCAGACAGGGGGGAGCGAAAAACTGTTTTTT
CASSQTGGSEKLFF
>TRBV7-9|-|TRBD1|TRBJ2-7
TGTGCCAGCAGTCCCGGACAGGGGGCCTTTTACGAGCAGTACTTC
CASSPGQGAFYEQYF
>TRBV6-1|-|-|TRBJ1-5
TGTGCCAGCAGTGAATTTATGGGCAGGGGACAGCCCCAGCATTTT
CASSEFMGRGQPQHF
>TRBV7-9|few|-|TRBJ1-1
TGTGCCAGCAGCTGGGGAGGGGTAAACACTGAAGCTTTCTTT
CASSWGGVNTEAFF
>TRBV5-1|-|-|TRBJ2-5
TGCGCCAGCAGTCCTGACGGAGTCCAAGAGACCCAGTACTTC
CASSPDGVQETQYF
>TRBV7-2|-|TRBD2|TRBJ2-5
TGTGCCAGCAGCTTGGGGACTAGCGGCCAAGAGACCCAGTACTTC
CASSLGTSGQETQYF
>TRBV5-4|once|-|TRBJ2-7
TGTGCCAGCAGCCTTAATCGGGAGCAGTACTTC
CASSLNREQYF
>TRBV5-1|-|-|TRBJ1-1
TGCGCCAGCAGCCTATCGGGGGGGATGAACACTGAAGCTTTCTTT
CASSLSGGMNTEAFF
>TRBV6-5|-|TRBD2|TRBJ2-7
TGTGCCAGCAGGGAGGGTAGCGGGAGATACGAGCAGTACTTC
CASREGSGRYEQYF
>TRBV18|-|-|TRBJ2-1
TGTGCCAGCTCACCACCTGTCTCCAATGAGCAGTTCTTC
CASSPPVSNEQFF
>TRBV5-1|-|-|TRBJ2-7
TGCGCCAGCAGCTTGGACGGGCGGGACGAGCAGTACTTC
CASSLDGRDEQYF
>TRBV5-4|-|-|TRBJ1-1
TGTGCCAGCAGCTTGGACAGTATTGAAGCTTTCTTT
CASSLDSIEAFF
>TRBV6-5|-|-|TRBJ2-7
TGTGCCAGCCGGGCCACCTCCTACGAGCAGTACTTC
CASRATSYEQYF
>TRBV7-2|once|-|TRBJ2-2
TGTGCCAGCAGCCAGGAGGGGCCGGGCACCGGGGAGCTGTTTTTT
CASSQEGPGTGELFF
>TRBV25-1|once|-|TRBJ1-2
TGTGCCAGCAGGGGGGCGGACTATGGCTACACCTTC
CASRGADYGYTF
>TRBV30|-|-|TRBJ2-7
TGTGCCTGGACCCAAGGCTACGAGCAGTACTTC
CAWTQGYEQYF
>TRBV7-9|-|TRBD2|TRBJ2-2
TGTGCCAGCAGCCCCGCCTCTAGCGGGGGGGTCGACGGGGAGCTGTTTTTT
CASSPASSGGVDGELFF
>TRBV9|-|-|TRBJ2-7
TGTGCCAGCAGCTCAGACTTAACGGCCTACGAGCAGTACTTC
CASSSDLTAYEQYF
>TRBV19|-|TRBD1|TRBJ2-5
TGTGCCAGTAGTAGCCGGGACAGGGTCCAAGAGACCCAGTACTTC
CASSSRDRVQETQYF
>TRBV27|-|-|TRBJ2-1
TGTGCCAGCAGTCGACAGACTACATTCGGTGAGCAGTTCTTC
CASSRQTTFGEQFF
>TRBV14|-|-|TRBJ1-6
TGTGCCAGCAGCCAACATTATAATTCACCCCTCCACTTT
CASSQHYNSPLHF
>TRBV19|-|TRBD2|TRBJ2-7
TGTGCCAGTAGTATAGCAGGGCTAGCGGGAGTCTACGAGCAGTACTTC
CASSIAGLAGVYEQYF
>TRBV4-1|-|-|TRBJ2-7
TGCGCCAGCAGCCAAGGGGGGTTCTACGAGCAGTACTTC
CASSQGGFYEQYF
>TRBV29-1|-|TRBD2|TRBJ2-7
TGCAGCGCGGCGGGAGAGGTAGACGAGCAGTACTTC
CSAAGEVDEQYF
>TRBV5-6|-|-|TRBJ1-2
TGTGCCAGCAGCTTGGCTCACGTCTATGGCTACACCTTC
CASSLAHVYGYTF
>TRBV7-9|once|-|TRBJ1-2
TGTGCCAGCAGCTTGGAGGGGGGTGACTATGGCTACACCTTC
CASSLEGGDYGYTF
>TRBV28|-|-|TRBJ1-2
TGTGCCAGCAGTTTATATGGGGAACAGAACTATGGCTACACCTTC
CASSLYGEQNYGYTF